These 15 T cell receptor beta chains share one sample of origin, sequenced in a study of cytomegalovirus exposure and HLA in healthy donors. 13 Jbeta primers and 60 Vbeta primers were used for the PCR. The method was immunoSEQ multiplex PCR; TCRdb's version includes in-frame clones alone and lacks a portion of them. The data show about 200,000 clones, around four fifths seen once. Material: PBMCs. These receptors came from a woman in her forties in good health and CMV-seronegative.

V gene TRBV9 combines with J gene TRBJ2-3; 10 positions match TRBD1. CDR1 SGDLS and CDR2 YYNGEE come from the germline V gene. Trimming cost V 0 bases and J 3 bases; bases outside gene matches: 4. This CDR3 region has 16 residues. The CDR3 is CASSVEGDRGTDTQYF. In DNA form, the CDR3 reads TGTGCCAGCAGCGTAGAGGGGGACAGGGGAACAGATACGCAGTATTTT.

CDR3 sequence reads: CAWIVGREQYF. In DNA, the CDR3 is TGTGCCTGGATCGTGGGCCGCGAGCAGTACTTC. V is TRBV30 and J is TRBJ2-7; D not certain. Trimming pared 4 bases from V and 6 bases from J, leaving 10 bases between. Germline loops: CDR1 GTSNPN, CDR2 SVGIG (reference sequence). The CDR3 has 11 residues.

CDR3: CASSRYNEQFF. The CDR3 DNA is TGTGCCAGCAGTCGTTACAATGAGCAGTTCTTC. The V gene is TRBV28, the J gene TRBJ2-1; no clear D gene. The CDR3 sequence is 11 residues long. The V end lost 5 bases, the J end lost 4 bases, and 3 bases lay between the germline ends. Germline lookup yields CDR1 MDHEN and CDR2 SYDVKM. The full variable domain, completed using reference TRBV28 and TRBJ2-1, is DVKVTQSSRYLVKRTGEKVFLECVQDMDHENMFWYRQDPGLGLRLIYFSYDVKMKEKGDIPEGYSVSREKKERFSLILESASTNQTSMYLCASSRYNEQFFGPGTRLTVL.

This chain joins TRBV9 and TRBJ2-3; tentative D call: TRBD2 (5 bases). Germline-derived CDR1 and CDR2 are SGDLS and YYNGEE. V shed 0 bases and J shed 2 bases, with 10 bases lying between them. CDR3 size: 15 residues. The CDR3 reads CASSVGGFNTDTQYF. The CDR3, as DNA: TGTGCCAGCAGCGTAGGAGGGTTTAACACAGATACGCAGTATTTT. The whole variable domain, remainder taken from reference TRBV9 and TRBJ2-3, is DSGVTQTPKHLITATGQRVTLRCSPRSGDLSVYWYQQSLDQGLQFLIQYYNGEERAKGNILERFSAQQFPDLHSELNLSSLELGDSALYFCASSVGGFNTDTQYFGPGTRLTVL.

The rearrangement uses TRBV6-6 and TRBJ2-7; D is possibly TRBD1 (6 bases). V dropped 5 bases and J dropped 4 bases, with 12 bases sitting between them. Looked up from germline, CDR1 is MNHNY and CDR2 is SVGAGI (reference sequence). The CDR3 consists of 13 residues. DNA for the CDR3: TGTGCCAGCAGTCCCGGACAGACGTACGAGCAGTACTTC. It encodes CASSPGQTYEQYF.

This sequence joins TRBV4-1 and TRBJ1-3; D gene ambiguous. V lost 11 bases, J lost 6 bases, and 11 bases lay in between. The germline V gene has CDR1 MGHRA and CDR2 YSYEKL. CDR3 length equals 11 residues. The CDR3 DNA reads TGCGCCTCCGGAGAGTTAAACACCATATATTTT. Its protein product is CASGELNTIYF.

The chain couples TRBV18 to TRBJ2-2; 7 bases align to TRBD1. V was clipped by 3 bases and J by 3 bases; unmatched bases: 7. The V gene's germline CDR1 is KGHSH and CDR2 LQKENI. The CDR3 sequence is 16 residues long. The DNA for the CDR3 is TGTGCCAGCTCACCTCCCCGACAGGGACACACCGGGGAGCTGTTTTTT. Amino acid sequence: CASSPPRQGHTGELFF.

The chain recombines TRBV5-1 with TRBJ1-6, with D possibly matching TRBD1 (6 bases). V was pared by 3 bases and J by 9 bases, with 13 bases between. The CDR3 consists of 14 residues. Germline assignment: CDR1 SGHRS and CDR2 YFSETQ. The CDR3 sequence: CASSYVTGSSPLHF. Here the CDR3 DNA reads TGCGCCAGCAGCTACGTAACAGGGAGTTCACCCCTCCACTTT.

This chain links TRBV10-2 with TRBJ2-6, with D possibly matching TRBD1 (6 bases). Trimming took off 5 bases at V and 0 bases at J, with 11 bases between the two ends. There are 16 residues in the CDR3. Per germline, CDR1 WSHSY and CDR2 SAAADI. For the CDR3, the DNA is TGCGCCAGCAGTTGGACAGTAAGCTCTGGGGCCAACGTCCTGACTTTC. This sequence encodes CASSWTVSSGANVLTF.

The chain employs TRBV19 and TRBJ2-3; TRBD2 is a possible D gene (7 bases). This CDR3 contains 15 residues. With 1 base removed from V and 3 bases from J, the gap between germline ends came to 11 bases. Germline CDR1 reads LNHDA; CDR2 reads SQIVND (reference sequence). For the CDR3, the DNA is TGTGCCAGTAGTATAGGGGGGCGGGAGACAGATACGCAGTATTTT. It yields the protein CASSIGGRETDTQYF.

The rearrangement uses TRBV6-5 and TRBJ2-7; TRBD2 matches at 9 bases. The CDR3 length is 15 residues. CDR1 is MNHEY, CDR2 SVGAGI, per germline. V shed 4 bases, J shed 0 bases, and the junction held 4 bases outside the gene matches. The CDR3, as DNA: TGTGCCAGCAGTTCTGGACTAGCGCGCTCCTACGAGCAGTACTTC. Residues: CASSSGLARSYEQYF.

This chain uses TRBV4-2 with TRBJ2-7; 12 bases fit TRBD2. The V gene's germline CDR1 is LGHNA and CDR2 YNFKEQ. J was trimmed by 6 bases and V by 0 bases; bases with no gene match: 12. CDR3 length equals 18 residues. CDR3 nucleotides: TGTGCCAGCAGCCAAGATCTCCACCTAGCGGGAGGGCCAAGCGAGCAGTACTTC. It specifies CASSQDLHLAGGPSEQYF.

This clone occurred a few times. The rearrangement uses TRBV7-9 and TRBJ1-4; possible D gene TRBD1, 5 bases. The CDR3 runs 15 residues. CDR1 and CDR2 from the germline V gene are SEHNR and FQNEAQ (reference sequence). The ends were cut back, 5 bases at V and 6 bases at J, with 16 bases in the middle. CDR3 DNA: TGTGCCAGCAGCGCCGGACACCTGACCGATGAAAAACTGTTTTTT. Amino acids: CASSAGHLTDEKLFF.

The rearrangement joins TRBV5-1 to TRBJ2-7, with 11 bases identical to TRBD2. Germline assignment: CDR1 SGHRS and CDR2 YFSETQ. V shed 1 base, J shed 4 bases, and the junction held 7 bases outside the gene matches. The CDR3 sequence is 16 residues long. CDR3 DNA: TGCGCCAGCAGCTTGCTAGCGGGAGGAGCCTTTTACGAGCAGTACTTC. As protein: CASSLLAGGAFYEQYF. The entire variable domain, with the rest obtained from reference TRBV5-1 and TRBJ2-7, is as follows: KAGVTQTPRYLIKTRGQQVTLSCSPISGHRSVSWYQQTPGQGLQFLFEYFSETQRNKGNFPGRFSGRQFSNSRSEMNVSTLELGDSALYLCASSLLAGGAFYEQYFGPGTRLTVT.

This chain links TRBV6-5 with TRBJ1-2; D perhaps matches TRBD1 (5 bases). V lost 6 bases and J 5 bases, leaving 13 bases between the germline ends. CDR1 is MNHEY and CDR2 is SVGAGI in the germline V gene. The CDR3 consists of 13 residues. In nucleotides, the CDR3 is TGTGCCAGCAGGCGGGGGTTGGGGTATGGCTACACCTTC. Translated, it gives CASRRGLGYGYTF.